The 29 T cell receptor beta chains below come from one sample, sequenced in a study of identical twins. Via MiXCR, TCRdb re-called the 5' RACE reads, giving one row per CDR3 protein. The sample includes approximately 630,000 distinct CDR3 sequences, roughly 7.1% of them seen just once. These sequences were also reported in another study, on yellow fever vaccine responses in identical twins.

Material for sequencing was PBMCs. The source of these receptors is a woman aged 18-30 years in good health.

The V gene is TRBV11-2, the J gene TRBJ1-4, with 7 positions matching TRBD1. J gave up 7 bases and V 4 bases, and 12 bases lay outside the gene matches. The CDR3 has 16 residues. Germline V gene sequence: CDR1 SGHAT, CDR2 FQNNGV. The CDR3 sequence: CASSSKGAGWGEKLFF. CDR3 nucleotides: TGTGCCAGCAGCTCCAAGGGGGCCGGATGGGGTGAAAAACTGTTTTTT.

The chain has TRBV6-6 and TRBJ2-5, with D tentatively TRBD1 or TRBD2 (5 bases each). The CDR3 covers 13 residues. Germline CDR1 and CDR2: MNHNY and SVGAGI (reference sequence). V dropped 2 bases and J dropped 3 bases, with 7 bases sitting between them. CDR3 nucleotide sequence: TGTGCCAGCAGTTACCAGGGAGAAGAGACCCAGTACTTC. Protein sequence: CASSYQGEETQYF.

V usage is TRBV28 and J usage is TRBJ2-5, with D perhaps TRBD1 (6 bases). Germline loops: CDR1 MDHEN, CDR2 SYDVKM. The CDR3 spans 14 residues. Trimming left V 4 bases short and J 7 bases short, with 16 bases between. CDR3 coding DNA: TGTGCCAGCAGTTCATTAGCAGGGGACGGGACCCAGTACTTC. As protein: CASSSLAGDGTQYF.

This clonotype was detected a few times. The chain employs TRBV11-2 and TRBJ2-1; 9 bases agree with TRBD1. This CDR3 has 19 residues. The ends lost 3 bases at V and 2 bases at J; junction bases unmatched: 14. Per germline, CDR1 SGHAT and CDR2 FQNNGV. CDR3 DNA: TGTGCCAGCAGCTTGGGCGGACAGGGGTTTGTTAGCACCTACAATGAGCAGTTCTTC. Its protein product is CASSLGGQGFVSTYNEQFF. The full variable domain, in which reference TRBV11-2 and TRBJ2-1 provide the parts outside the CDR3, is EAGVAQSPRYKIIEKRQSVAFWCNPISGHATLYWYQQILGQGPKLLIQFQNNGVVDDSQLPKDRFSAERLKGVDSTLKIQPAKLEDSAVYLCASSLGGQGFVSTYNEQFFGPGTRLTVL.

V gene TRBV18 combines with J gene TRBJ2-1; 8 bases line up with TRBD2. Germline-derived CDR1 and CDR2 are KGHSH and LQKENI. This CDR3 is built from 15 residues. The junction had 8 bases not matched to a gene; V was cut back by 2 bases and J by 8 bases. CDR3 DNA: TGTGCCAGCTCACCAGGAGCGGGAGCGCCCCATGAGCAGTTCTTC. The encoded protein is CASSPGAGAPHEQFF.

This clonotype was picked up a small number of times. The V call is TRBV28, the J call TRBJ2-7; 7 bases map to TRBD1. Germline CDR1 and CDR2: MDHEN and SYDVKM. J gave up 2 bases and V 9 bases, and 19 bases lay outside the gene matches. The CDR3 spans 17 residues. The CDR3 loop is CASLPPGQQVSTYEQYF. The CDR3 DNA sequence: TGTGCCAGTCTACCACCGGGACAGCAAGTTTCTACCTACGAGCAGTACTTC. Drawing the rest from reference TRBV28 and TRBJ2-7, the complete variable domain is DVKVTQSSRYLVKRTGEKVFLECVQDMDHENMFWYRQDPGLGLRLIYFSYDVKMKEKGDIPEGYSVSREKKERFSLILESASTNQTSMYLCASLPPGQQVSTYEQYFGPGTRLTVT.

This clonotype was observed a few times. For the CDR3, the DNA is TGTGCCAGCAGCCAACGCGGGGGGCACTTGGGGTTCTTC. Encoded protein: CASSQRGGHLGFF. The chain links TRBV3-1 to TRBJ2-1; 8 bases line up with TRBD2. CDR1 and CDR2 from the germline V gene are LGHDT and YNNKEL (reference sequence). The CDR3 consists of 13 residues. After removal of 2 bases from V and 15 bases from J, the junction contained 9 bases not matched to a gene.

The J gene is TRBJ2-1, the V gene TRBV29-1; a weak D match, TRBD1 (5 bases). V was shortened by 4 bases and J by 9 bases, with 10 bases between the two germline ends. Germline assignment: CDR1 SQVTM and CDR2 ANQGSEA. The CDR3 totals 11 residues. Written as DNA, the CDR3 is TGCAGCGTTGGCAGGGCAGCTGAGCAGTTCTTC. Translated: CSVGRAAEQFF.

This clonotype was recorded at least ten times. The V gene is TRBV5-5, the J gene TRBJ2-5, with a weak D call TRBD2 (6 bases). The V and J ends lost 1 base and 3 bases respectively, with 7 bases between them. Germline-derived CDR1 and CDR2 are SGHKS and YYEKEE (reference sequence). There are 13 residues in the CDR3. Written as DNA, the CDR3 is TGTGCCAGCAGCTTGTTAGCGGAAGAGACCCAGTACTTC. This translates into CASSLLAEETQYF.

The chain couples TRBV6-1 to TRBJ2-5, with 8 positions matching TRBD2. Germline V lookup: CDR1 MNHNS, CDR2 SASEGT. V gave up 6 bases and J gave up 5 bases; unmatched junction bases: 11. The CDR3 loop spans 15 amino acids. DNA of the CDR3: TGTGCCAGCAGACGGGGACTAGATATGGGGGAGACCCAGTACTTC. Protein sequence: CASRRGLDMGETQYF.

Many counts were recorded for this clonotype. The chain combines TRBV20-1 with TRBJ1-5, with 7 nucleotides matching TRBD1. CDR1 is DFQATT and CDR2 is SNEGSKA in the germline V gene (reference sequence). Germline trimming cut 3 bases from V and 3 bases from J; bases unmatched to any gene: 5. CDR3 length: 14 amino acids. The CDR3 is CSAREGQANQPQHF. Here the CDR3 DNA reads TGCAGTGCTAGGGAAGGACAGGCCAATCAGCCCCAGCATTTT.

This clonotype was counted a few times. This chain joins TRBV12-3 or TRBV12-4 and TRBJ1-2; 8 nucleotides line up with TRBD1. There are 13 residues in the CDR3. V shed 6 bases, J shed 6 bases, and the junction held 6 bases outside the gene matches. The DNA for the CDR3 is TGTGCCAGCAGACCACCGGGACAGGATGGCTACACCTTC. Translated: CASRPPGQDGYTF.

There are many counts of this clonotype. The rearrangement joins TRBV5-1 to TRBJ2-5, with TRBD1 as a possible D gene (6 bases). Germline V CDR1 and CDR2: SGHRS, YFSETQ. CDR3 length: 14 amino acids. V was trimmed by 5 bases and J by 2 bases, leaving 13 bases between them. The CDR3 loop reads CASRAGTPQETQYF. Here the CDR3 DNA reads TGCGCCAGCAGAGCCGGGACACCGCAAGAGACCCAGTACTTC.

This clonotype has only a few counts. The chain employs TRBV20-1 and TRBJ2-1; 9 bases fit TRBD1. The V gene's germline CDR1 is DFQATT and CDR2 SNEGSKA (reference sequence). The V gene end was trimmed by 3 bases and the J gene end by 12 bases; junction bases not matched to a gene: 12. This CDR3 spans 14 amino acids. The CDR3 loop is CSASHRGRILGQFF. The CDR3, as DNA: TGCAGTGCTAGCCACAGGGGGCGCATATTAGGGCAGTTCTTC.

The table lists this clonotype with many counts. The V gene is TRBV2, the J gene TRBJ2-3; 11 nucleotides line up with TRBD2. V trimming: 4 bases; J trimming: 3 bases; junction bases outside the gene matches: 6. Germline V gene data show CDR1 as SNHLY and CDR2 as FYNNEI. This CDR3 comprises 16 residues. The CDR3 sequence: CASSGGTSGRTDTQYF. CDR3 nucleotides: TGTGCCAGCAGTGGCGGGACTAGCGGACGAACAGATACGCAGTATTTT.

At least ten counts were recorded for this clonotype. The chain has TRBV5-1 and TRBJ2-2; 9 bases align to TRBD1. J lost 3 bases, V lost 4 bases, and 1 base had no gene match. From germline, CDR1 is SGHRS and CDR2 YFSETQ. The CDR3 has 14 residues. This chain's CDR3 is CASSGTGYTGELFF. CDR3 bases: TGCGCCAGCAGCGGGACAGGGTACACCGGGGAGCTGTTTTTT.

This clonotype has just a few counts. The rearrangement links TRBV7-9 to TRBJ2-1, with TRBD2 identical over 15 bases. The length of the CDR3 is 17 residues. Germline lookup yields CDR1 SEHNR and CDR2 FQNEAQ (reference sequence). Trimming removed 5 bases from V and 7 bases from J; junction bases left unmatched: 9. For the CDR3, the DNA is TGTGCCAGCAGCCAAGGACTAGCGGGGGGGCCATCGAATGAGCAGTTCTTC. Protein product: CASSQGLAGGPSNEQFF.

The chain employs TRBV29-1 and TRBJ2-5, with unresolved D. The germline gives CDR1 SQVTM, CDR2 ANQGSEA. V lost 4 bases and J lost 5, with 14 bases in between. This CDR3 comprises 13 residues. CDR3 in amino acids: CSVGNGFWETQYF. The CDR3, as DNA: TGCAGCGTTGGAAACGGGTTCTGGGAGACCCAGTACTTC.

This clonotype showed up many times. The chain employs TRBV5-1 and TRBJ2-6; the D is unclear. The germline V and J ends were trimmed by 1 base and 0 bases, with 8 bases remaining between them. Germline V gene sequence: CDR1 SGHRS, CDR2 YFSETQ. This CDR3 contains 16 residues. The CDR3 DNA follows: TGCGCCAGCAGCTTGCCCGGGTCCTCTGGGGCCAACGTCCTGACTTTC. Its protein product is CASSLPGSSGANVLTF.

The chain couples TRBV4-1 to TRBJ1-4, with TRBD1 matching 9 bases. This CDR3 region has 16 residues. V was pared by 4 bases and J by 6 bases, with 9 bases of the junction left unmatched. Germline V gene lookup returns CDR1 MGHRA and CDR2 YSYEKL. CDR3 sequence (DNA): TGCGCCAGCAGCCCGCGGGACAGGGTGTCGTATGAAAAACTGTTTTTT. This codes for CASSPRDRVSYEKLFF.

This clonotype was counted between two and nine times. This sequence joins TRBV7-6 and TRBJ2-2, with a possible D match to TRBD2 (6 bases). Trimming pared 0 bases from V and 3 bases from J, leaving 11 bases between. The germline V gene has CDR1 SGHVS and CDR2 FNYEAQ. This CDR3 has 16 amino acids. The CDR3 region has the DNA TGTGCCAGCAGCTTAGCGGCTAGCGAATACACCGGGGAGCTGTTTTTT. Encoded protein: CASSLAASEYTGELFF.

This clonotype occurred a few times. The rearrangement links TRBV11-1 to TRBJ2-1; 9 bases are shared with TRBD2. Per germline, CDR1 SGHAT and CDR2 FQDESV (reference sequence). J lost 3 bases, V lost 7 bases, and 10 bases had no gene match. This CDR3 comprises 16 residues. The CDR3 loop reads CASTKSLAGYYNEQFF. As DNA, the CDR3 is TGTGCCAGCACGAAGAGTCTAGCGGGGTACTACAATGAGCAGTTCTTC.

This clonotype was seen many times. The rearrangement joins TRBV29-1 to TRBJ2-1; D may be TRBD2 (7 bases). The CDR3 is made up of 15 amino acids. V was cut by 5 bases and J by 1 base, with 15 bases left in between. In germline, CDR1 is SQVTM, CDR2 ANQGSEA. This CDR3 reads CSVWGGGRSYNEQFF. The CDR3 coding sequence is TGCAGCGTTTGGGGGGGCGGGAGATCCTACAATGAGCAGTTCTTC.

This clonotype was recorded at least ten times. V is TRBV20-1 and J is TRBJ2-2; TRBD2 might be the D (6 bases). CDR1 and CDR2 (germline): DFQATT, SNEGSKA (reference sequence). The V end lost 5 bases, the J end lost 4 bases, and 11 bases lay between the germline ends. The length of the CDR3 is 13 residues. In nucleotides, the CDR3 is TGCAGTGCTCATAGCGGTCTCACCGGGGAGCTGTTTTTT. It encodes CSAHSGLTGELFF.

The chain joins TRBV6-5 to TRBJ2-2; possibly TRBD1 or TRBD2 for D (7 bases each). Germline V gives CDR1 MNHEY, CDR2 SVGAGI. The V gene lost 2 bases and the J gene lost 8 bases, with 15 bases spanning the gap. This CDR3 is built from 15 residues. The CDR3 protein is CASSYGQGGTGELFF. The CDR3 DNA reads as TGTGCCAGCAGTTACGGGCAGGGGGGGACGGGGGAGCTGTTTTTT.

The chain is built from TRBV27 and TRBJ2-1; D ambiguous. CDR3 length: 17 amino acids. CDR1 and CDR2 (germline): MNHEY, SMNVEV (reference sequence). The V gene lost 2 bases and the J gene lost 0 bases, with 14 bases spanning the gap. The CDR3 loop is CASSLRGSWTSYNEQFF. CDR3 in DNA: TGTGCCAGCAGTTTAAGAGGCAGCTGGACCTCCTACAATGAGCAGTTCTTC.

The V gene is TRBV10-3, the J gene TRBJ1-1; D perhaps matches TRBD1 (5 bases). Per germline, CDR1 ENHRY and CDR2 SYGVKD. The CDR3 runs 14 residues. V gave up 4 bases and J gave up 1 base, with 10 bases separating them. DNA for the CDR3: TGTGCCATCAGTGGGGCAGGGAGGAACACTGAAGCTTTCTTT. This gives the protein CAISGAGRNTEAFF.

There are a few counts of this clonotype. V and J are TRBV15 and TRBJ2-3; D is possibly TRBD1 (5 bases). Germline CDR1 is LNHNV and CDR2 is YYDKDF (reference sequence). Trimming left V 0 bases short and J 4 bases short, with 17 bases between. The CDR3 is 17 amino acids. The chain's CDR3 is CATSRETTTAQADTQYF. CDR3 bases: TGTGCCACCAGCAGAGAAACCACGACTGCACAGGCAGATACGCAGTATTTT.

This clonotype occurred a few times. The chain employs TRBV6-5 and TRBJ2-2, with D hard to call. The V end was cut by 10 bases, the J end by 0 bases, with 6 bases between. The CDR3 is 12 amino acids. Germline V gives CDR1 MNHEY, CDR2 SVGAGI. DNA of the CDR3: TGTGCCACCGGAACGAACACCGGGGAGCTGTTTTTT. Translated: CATGTNTGELFF.